What follows are 22 T cell receptor beta chains derived from one specimen sequenced in a study of control samples from healthy donors and cancer patients (dated by TCRdb to 2020 to 2021). The library relied on the immunoSEQ multiplex PCR assay. This is the immuneACCESS table as TCRdb keeps it, with only in-frame sequences that have V and J called. A part of the clones is gone; compared with another copy, unresolved V genes explain less than half, and the rest is unexplained. The sample records roughly 80,000 clones, around nine tenths of which are singletons. The ten largest account for 4.5% to 6% of the sample. Sequencing input: blood. The receptor source for this set is a woman aged 45-60 years in good health.

The chain recombines TRBV7-8 with TRBJ2-3, with D possibly being TRBD1 or TRBD2 (5 bases each). Trimming took off 2 bases at V and 1 base at J, with 7 bases between the two ends. The CDR3 is 14 residues long. Germline-derived CDR1 and CDR2 are SGHVS and FQNEAQ. CDR3 sequence reads: CASSLLGGTDTQYF. The CDR3 DNA reads as TGTGCCAGCAGCTTACTGGGGGGCACAGATACGCAGTATTTT.

The gene calls are TRBV10-2 and TRBJ1-1; possibly TRBD1 for D (5 bases). CDR1 WSHSY and CDR2 SAAADI come from the germline V gene. The V gene lost 6 bases and the J gene lost 8 bases, with 13 bases spanning the gap. This CDR3 has 12 amino acids. CDR3 residues: CASRGGDREAFF. CDR3 sequence (DNA): TGCGCCAGCAGGGGAGGGGATCGGGAAGCTTTCTTT.

This clone was counted a single time. This chain links TRBV20-1 with TRBJ2-1; tentative D call: TRBD2 (6 bases). The CDR3 totals 14 residues. The V end was cut by 3 bases, the J end by 1 base, with 10 bases between. CDR1 is DFQATT, CDR2 SNEGSKA, per germline (reference sequence). The CDR3: CSASWGVSYNEQFF. The CDR3 DNA reads as TGCAGTGCTAGTTGGGGGGTATCCTACAATGAGCAGTTCTTC.

This chain joins TRBV7-9 and TRBJ2-1; D possibly corresponds to TRBD2 (5 bases). V lost 2 bases to trimming and J lost 0 bases, with 11 bases between them. CDR1 is SEHNR, CDR2 FQNEAQ, per germline (reference sequence). This CDR3 is 16 amino acids long. CDR3 nucleotide sequence: TGTGCCAGCAGCTTAATGAGGGCGGTCTCCTACAATGAGCAGTTCTTC. Translation: CASSLMRAVSYNEQFF.

The chain is built from TRBV7-7 and TRBJ2-5, with D possibly called TRBD1 or TRBD2 (5 bases each). Trimming took 5 bases from V and 4 from J, leaving 11 bases between them. Germline V lookup: CDR1 SSHAT, CDR2 FNYEAQ (reference sequence). This CDR3 spans 13 amino acids. Here the CDR3 DNA reads TGTGCCAGCAGCCGGGGCGCCGGAGAGACCCAGTACTTC. Translation gives CASSRGAGETQYF.

This clone was seen only a few times. The V and J genes are TRBV27 and TRBJ1-6; no definite D call. Germline values: CDR1 MNHEY, CDR2 SMNVEV (reference sequence). Trimming removed 5 bases from V and 0 bases from J, with 11 bases in between. The CDR3 length is 16 residues. CDR3 region: CASSQGLSSYNSPLHF. The CDR3 DNA reads as TGTGCCAGCAGTCAAGGGCTCAGCTCCTATAATTCACCCCTCCACTTT.

This clone was observed a few times. The genes are TRBV5-1 and TRBJ2-7, with D uncertain. Germline CDR1 SGHRS, CDR2 YFSETQ. The CDR3 consists of 11 residues. Between the trimmed V and J ends, which lost 0 bases and 4 bases, there was a span of 2 bases. In nucleotides, the CDR3 is TGCGCCAGCAGCTTGGGTTACGAGCAGTACTTC. Translation: CASSLGYEQYF.

V is TRBV18 and J is TRBJ1-1; unclear D gene. CDR1 and CDR2 (germline): KGHSH, LQKENI. V was clipped by 4 bases and J by 1 base, with 10 bases between them. The CDR3 runs to 14 residues. The CDR3 DNA is TGTGCCAGCTCACTTCAAACCGGGAACACTGAAGCTTTCTTT. Translating gives CASSLQTGNTEAFF.

The chain uses TRBV19 and TRBJ1-1, with 11 bases aligning to TRBD1. The CDR3 consists of 14 residues. Germline trimming cut 8 bases from V and 10 bases from J; bases unmatched to any gene: 12. CDR1 and CDR2 (germline): LNHDA, SQIVND (reference sequence). CDR3 DNA sequence: TGTGCCAGTGCCATGGACAGGGGGCAGAATGGAGCTTTCTTT. Residues: CASAMDRGQNGAFF.

This chain uses TRBV9 with TRBJ2-2; 12 bases agree with TRBD1. V gave up 3 bases and J gave up 7 bases; unmatched junction bases: 7. The CDR3 runs 16 residues. Germline V CDR1 and CDR2: SGDLS, YYNGEE. The chain's CDR3 is CASSDPGTGGSGELFF. The CDR3 DNA sequence: TGTGCCAGCAGCGATCCCGGGACAGGGGGCAGCGGGGAGCTGTTTTTT.

The chain links TRBV6-4 to TRBJ1-6; 9 bases are a match to TRBD1. Germline assignment: CDR1 MRHNA and CDR2 SNTAGT. The CDR3 extends over 15 amino acids. Unmatched junction bases numbered 1, after V lost 0 bases and J lost 7 bases. The CDR3 DNA follows: TGTGCCAGCAGTGACTCGACAGGGGGGAATTCACCCCTCCACTTT. It codes for CASSDSTGGNSPLHF.

The rearrangement uses TRBV4-2 and TRBJ2-7; possible D gene TRBD2, 6 bases. The CDR3 runs 14 residues. V lost 5 bases, J lost 4 bases, and 15 bases lay in between. Per the germline V gene, CDR1 is LGHNA and CDR2 is YNFKEQ. This CDR3 is CASSAGHNEYEQYF. The CDR3 nucleotides read TGTGCCAGCAGCGCGGGGCACAACGAGTACGAGCAGTACTTC.

The chain uses TRBV4-2 and TRBJ1-5; the D is unclear. The CDR3 is 13 amino acids. CDR1 LGHNA and CDR2 YNFKEQ come from the germline V gene. Deletions cut 0 bases from V and 4 bases from J, with 4 bases between. In DNA, the CDR3 is TGTGCCAGCAGCCAAGATAAGAATCAGCCCCAGCATTTT. Translation: CASSQDKNQPQHF.

The sample holds a few counts of this clone. The rearrangement links TRBV11-2 to TRBJ2-2; TRBD1 matches 9 bases. There are 15 residues in the CDR3. Germline trimming cut 6 bases from V and 5 bases from J; bases unmatched to any gene: 7. Germline-derived CDR1 and CDR2 are SGHAT and FQNNGV. CDR3 protein: CASRAAGTGTGELFF. The DNA of the CDR3 is TGTGCCAGCAGAGCCGCGGGGACAGGGACCGGGGAGCTGTTTTTT.

The rearrangement joins TRBV7-9 to TRBJ2-1; 12 bases line up with TRBD2. The trim removed 6 bases at V and 10 bases at J, leaving 10 bases unmatched. The germline V gene encodes CDR1 SEHNR and CDR2 FQNEAQ (reference sequence). The CDR3 spans 15 residues. CDR3 sequence: CASSKSSGGAHEQFF. The DNA of the CDR3 is TGTGCCAGCAGTAAATCTAGCGGGGGGGCCCACGAGCAGTTCTTC.

This rearrangement joins TRBV2 to TRBJ2-7, with 7 bases matching TRBD1. V dropped 8 bases and J dropped 4; count of bases not matched to a gene: 11. Germline CDR1 and CDR2: SNHLY and FYNNEI. The CDR3 sequence is 14 residues long. This CDR3 reads CASVTGTVNYEQYF. CDR3 in DNA: TGTGCCAGCGTAACCGGGACAGTAAATTACGAGCAGTACTTC.

The sample holds one count of this clone. The CDR3 region is CASSQGQVKPQHF. Written as DNA, the CDR3 is TGTGCCAGCAGCCAGGGACAGGTAAAGCCCCAGCATTTT. The V call is TRBV3-1 (or the pseudogene TRBV3-2), the J call TRBJ1-5; 8 positions agree with TRBD1. Germline CDR1 is LGHDT and CDR2 is YNNKEL (reference sequence). The CDR3 is 13 amino acids. V dropped 3 bases and J dropped 8; count of bases not matched to a gene: 3.

This clone has a handful of counts. The chain employs TRBV20-1 and TRBJ1-2; D is unclear. This CDR3 region has 10 residues. Germline lookup yields CDR1 DFQATT and CDR2 SNEGSKA (reference sequence). The germline V and J ends were trimmed by 5 bases and 5 bases, with 6 bases remaining between them. Written as DNA, the CDR3 is TGCAGTGCTGACTATTATGGCTACACCTTC. It codes for CSADYYGYTF.

This clone was detected once. The chain recombines TRBV6-2 or TRBV6-3 with TRBJ1-5, with 10 bases lining up with TRBD1. Germline-derived CDR1 and CDR2 are MNHEY and SVGEGT. The junction had 5 bases not matched to a gene; V was cut back by 5 bases and J by 7 bases. The CDR3 is 14 amino acids. CDR3 loop: CASSGQGGGQPQHF. CDR3 in DNA: TGTGCCAGCAGTGGACAGGGGGGAGGACAGCCCCAGCATTTT.

The chain carries TRBV3-1 (or the pseudogene TRBV3-2) and TRBJ2-2; D gene uncertain. Germline V gene sequence: CDR1 LGHDT, CDR2 YNNKEL (reference sequence). Trimming pared 4 bases from V and 4 bases from J, leaving 7 bases between. The CDR3 has 13 residues. The CDR3 loop reads CASSPRPTGELFF. The DNA of the CDR3 is TGTGCCAGCAGCCCCCGGCCCACCGGGGAGCTGTTTTTT.

The CDR3 DNA is TGTGCCAGCAGTTACCTCGGGACAGGGTTTGTCGAGCAGTACTTC. Translation: CASSYLGTGFVEQYF. The genes are TRBV2 and TRBJ2-7; 9 bases line up with TRBD1. Germline loops: CDR1 SNHLY, CDR2 FYNNEI. The CDR3 sequence is 15 residues long. V dropped 5 bases and J dropped 6; count of bases not matched to a gene: 11.

The V call is TRBV6-4, the J call TRBJ2-3, with 12 bases matching TRBD2. Germline V gene data show CDR1 as MRHNA and CDR2 as SNTAGT. CDR3 size: 16 residues. The ends lost 3 bases at V and 2 bases at J; junction bases unmatched: 3. The CDR3 region has the DNA TGTGCCAGCAGTGAGTCTAGCGGGGGGGCCACAGATACGCAGTATTTT. The encoded protein is CASSESSGGATDTQYF.